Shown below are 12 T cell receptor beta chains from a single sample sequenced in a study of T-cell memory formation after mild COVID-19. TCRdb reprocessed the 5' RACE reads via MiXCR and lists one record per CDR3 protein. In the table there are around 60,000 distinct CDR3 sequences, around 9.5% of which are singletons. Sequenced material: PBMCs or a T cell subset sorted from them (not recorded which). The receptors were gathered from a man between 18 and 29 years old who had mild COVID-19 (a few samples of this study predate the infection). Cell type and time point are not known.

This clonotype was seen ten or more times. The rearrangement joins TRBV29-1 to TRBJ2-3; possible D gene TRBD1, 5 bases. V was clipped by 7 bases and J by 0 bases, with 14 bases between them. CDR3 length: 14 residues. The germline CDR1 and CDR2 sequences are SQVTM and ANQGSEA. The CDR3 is CSARTLWSTDTQYF. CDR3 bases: TGCAGCGCACGGACACTTTGGAGCACAGATACGCAGTATTTT.

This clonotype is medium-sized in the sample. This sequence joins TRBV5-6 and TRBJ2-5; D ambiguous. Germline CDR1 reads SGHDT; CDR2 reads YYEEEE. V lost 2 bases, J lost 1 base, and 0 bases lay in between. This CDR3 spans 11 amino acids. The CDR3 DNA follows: TGTGCCAGCAGCTTCCAAGAGACCCAGTACTTC. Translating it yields CASSFQETQYF.

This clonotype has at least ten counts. The CDR3 spells CASSFLTGDGAEQFF. CDR3 nucleotide sequence: TGCGCCAGCAGCTTTTTAACAGGGGATGGAGCTGAGCAGTTCTTC. V is TRBV5-1 and J is TRBJ2-1; 7 positions match TRBD1. The CDR3 runs to 15 residues. Germline assignment: CDR1 SGHRS and CDR2 YFSETQ. V shed 2 bases, J shed 9 bases, and the junction held 11 bases outside the gene matches.

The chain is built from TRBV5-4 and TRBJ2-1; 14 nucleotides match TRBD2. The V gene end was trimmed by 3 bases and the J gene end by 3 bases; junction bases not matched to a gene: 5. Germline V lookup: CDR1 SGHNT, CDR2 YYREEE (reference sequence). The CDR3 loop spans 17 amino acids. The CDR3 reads CASSWGLAGAIYNEQFF. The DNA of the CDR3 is TGTGCCAGCAGCTGGGGACTAGCGGGGGCCATCTACAATGAGCAGTTCTTC.

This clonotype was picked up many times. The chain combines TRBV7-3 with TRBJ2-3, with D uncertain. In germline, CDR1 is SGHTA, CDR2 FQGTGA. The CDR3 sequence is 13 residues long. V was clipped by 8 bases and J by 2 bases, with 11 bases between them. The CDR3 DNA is TGTGCCAGCGCGGCAGTTTACACAGATACGCAGTATTTT. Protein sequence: CASAAVYTDTQYF. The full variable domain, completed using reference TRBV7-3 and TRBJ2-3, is GAGVSQTPSNKVTEKGKYVELRCDPISGHTALYWYRQSLGQGPEFLIYFQGTGAADDSGLPNDRFFAVRPEGSVSTLKIQRTERGDSAVYLCASAAVYTDTQYFGPGTRLTVL.

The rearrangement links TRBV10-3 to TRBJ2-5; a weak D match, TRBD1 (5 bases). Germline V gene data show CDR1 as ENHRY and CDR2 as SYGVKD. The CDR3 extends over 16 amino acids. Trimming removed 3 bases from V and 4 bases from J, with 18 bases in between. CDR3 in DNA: TGTGCCATCAGTGATGCCAGGGCGGCAGGTGGAGAGACCCAGTACTTC. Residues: CAISDARAAGGETQYF.

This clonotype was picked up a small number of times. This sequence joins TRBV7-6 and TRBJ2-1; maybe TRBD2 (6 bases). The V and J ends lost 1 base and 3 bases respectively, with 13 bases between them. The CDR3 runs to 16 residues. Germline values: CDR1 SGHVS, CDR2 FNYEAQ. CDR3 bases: TGTGCCAGCAGCTTAGTTAGGCGGGGCAGCTACAATGAGCAGTTCTTC. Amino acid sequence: CASSLVRRGSYNEQFF.

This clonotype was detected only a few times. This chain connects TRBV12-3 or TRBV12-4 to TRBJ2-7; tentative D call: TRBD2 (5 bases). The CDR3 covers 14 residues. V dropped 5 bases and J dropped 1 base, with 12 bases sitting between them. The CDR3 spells CASSPRRGSYEQYF. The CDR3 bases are TGTGCCAGCAGTCCCCGACGGGGATCCTACGAGCAGTACTTC.

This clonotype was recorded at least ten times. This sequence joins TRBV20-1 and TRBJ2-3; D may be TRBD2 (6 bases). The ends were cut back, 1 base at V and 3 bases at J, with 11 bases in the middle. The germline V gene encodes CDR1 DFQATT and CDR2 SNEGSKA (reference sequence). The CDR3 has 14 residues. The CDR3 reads CSARGGGATDTQYF. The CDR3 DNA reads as TGCAGTGCTAGAGGAGGCGGGGCAACAGATACGCAGTATTTT.

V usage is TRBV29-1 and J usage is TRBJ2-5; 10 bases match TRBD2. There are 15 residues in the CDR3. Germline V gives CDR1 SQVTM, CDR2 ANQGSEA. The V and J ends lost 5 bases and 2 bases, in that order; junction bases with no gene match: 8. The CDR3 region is CSVLPTTSGQETQYF. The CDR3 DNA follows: TGCAGCGTTCTACCTACGACTAGCGGGCAAGAGACCCAGTACTTC.

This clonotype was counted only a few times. This CDR3 reads CASSDAYEQYF. In DNA form, the CDR3 reads TGTGCCAGCAGCGACGCCTACGAGCAGTACTTC. The V gene is TRBV2, the J gene TRBJ2-7; no firm D call. Looked up from germline, CDR1 is SNHLY and CDR2 is FYNNEI. Trimming removed 6 bases at V and 2 bases at J, with 5 bases between. This CDR3 has 11 amino acids.

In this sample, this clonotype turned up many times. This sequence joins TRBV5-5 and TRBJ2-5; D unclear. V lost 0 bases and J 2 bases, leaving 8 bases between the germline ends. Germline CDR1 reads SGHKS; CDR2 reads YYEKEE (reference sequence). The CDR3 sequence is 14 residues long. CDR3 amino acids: CASSLEDRQETQYF. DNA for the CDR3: TGTGCCAGCAGCTTGGAGGATAGGCAAGAGACCCAGTACTTC.